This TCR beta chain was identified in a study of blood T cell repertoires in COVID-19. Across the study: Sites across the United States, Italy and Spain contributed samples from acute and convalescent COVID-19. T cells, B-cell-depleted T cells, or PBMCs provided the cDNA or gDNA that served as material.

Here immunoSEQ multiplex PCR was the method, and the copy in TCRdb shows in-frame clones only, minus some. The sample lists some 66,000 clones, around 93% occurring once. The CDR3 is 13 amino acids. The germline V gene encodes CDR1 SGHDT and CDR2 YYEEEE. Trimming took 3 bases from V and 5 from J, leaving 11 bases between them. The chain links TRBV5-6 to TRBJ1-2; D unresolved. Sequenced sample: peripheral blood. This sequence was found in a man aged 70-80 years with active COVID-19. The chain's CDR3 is CASSSRPGYGYTF. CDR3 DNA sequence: TGTGCCAGCAGCTCCAGGCCTGGGTATGGCTACACCTTC.